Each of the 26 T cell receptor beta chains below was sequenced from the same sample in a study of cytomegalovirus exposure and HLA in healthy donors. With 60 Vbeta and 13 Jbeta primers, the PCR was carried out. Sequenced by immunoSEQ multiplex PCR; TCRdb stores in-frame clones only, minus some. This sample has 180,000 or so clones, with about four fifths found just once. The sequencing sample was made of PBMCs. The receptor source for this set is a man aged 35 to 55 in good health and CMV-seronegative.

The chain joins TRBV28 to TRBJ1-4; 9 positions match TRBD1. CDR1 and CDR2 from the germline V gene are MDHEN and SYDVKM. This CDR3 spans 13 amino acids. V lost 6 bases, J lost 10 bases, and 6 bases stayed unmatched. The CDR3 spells CASSSGQGRKLFF. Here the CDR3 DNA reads TGTGCCAGCAGCTCCGGACAGGGGCGAAAACTGTTTTTT.

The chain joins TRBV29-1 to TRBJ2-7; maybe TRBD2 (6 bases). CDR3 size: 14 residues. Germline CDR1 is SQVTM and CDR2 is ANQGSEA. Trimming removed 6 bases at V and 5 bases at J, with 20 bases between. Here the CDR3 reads CSVLAGTGLDEQYF. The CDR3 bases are TGCAGCGTCCTCGCCGGGACTGGGCTGGACGAGCAGTACTTC.

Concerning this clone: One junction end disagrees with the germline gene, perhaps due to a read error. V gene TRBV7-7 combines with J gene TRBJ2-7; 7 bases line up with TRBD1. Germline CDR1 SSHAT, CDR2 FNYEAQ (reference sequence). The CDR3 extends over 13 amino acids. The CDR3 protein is CASSLNRGGEQYF. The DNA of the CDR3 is TGTGCTAGCAGCTTAAACAGGGGTGGCGAGCAGTACTTC.

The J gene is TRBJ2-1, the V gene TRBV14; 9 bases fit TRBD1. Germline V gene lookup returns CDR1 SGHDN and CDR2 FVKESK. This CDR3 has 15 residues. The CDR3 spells CATLHRGRSYNEQFF. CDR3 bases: TGTGCGACCCTCCACAGGGGGCGCAGCTACAATGAGCAGTTCTTC.

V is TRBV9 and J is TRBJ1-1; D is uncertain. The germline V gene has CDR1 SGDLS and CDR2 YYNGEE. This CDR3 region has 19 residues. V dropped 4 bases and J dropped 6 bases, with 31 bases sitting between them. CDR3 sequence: CASSPTYRGVNRGPPEAFF. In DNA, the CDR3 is TGTGCCAGCAGCCCTACATATCGGGGTGTAAATCGCGGCCCACCTGAAGCTTTCTTT.

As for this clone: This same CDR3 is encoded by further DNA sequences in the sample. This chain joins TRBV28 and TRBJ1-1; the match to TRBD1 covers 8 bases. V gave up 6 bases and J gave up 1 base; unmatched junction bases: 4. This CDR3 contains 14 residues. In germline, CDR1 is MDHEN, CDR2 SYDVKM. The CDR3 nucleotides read TGTGCCAGCAGGTGGACAGGGACGAACACTGAAGCTTTCTTT. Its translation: CASRWTGTNTEAFF. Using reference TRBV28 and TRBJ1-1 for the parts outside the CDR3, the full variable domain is DVKVTQSSRYLVKRTGEKVFLECVQDMDHENMFWYRQDPGLGLRLIYFSYDVKMKEKGDIPEGYSVSREKKERFSLILESASTNQTSMYLCASRWTGTNTEAFFGQGTRLTVV.

The CDR3 here is CAWKGGGRNTQYF. In DNA form, the CDR3 reads TGTGCCTGGAAGGGCGGGGGGAGGAATACGCAGTATTTT. The chain is built from TRBV30 and TRBJ2-3, with 8 nucleotides matching TRBD2. J lost 7 bases, V lost 4 bases, and 7 bases had no gene match. Germline values: CDR1 GTSNPN, CDR2 SVGIG (reference sequence). This CDR3 has 13 amino acids.

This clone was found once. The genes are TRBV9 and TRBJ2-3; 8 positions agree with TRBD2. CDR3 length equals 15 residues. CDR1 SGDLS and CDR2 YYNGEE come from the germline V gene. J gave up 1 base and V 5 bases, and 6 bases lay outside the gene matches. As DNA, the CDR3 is TGTGCCAGCAGTAGGCCGGGGGGGGGCACAGATACGCAGTATTTT. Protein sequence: CASSRPGGGTDTQYF.

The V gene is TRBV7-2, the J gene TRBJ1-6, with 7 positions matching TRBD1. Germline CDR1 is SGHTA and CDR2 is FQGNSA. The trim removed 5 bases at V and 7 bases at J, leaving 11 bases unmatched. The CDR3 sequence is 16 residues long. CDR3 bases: TGTGCCAGCAGCGCATACAGGGGTATACAGAATTCACCCCTCCACTTT. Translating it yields CASSAYRGIQNSPLHF.

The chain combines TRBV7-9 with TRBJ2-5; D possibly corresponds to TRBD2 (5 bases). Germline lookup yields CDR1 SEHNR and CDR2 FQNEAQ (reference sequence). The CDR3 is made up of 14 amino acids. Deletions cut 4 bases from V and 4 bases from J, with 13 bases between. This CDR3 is CASSYAMRVETQYF. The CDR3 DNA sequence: TGTGCCAGCAGCTACGCTATGCGGGTAGAGACCCAGTACTTC.

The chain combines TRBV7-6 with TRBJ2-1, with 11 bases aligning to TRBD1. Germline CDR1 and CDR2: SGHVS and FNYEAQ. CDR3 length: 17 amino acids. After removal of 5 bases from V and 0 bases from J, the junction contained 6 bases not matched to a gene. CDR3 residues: CASSLGTGGLSYNEQFF. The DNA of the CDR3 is TGTGCCAGCAGCCTCGGGACAGGGGGACTCTCCTACAATGAGCAGTTCTTC.

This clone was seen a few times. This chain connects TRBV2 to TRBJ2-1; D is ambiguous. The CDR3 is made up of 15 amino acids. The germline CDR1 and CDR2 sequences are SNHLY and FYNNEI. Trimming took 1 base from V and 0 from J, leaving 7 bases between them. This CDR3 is CASSEDASSYNEQFF. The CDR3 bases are TGTGCCAGCAGTGAAGACGCCAGCTCCTACAATGAGCAGTTCTTC.

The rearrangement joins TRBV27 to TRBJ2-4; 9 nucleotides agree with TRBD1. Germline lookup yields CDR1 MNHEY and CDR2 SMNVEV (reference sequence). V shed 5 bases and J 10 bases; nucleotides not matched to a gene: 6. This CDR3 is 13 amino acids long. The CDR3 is CASSGTGFGIQYF. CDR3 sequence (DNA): TGTGCCAGCAGTGGGACAGGGTTTGGGATTCAGTACTTC.

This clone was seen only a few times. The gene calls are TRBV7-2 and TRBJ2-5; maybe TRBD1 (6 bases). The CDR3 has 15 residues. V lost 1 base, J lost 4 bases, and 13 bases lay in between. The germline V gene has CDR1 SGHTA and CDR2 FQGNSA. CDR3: CASSLVLARGETQYF. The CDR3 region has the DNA TGTGCCAGCAGCTTAGTATTGGCCAGGGGAGAGACCCAGTACTTC.

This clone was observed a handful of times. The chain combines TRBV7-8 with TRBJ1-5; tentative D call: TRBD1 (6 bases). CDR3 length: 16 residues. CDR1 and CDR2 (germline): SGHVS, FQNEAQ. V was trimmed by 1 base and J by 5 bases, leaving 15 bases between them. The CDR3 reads CASSLGTAGGDQPQHF. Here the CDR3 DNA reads TGTGCCAGCAGCTTAGGGACAGCTGGGGGGGATCAGCCCCAGCATTTT.

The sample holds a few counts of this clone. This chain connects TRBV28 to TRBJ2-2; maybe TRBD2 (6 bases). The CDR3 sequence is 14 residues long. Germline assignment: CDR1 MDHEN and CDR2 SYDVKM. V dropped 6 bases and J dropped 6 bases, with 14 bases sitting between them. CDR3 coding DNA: TGTGCCAGCAGAGCAACGAGGGAGGCCGGGGAGCTGTTTTTT. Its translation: CASRATREAGELFF.

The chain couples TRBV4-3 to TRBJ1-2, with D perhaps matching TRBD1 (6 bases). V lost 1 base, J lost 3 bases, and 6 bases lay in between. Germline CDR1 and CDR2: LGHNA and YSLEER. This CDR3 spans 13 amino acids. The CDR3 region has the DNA TGCGCCAGCAGCCAAGCAGGGGACTATGGCTACACCTTC. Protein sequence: CASSQAGDYGYTF.

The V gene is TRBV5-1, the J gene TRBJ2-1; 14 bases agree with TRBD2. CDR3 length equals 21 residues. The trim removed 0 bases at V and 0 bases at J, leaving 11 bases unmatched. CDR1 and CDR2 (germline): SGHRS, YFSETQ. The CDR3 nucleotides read TGCGCCAGCAGCTTGGCCGGCGGGACTAGCGGGAGAAGGAGCTCCTACAATGAGCAGTTCTTC. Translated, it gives CASSLAGGTSGRRSSYNEQFF.

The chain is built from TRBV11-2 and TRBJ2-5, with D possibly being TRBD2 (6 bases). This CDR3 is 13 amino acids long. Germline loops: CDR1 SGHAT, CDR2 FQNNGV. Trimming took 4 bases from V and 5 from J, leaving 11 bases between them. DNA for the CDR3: TGTGCCAGCAGCTGGCCCGGGGGTGAGACCCAGTACTTC. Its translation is CASSWPGGETQYF. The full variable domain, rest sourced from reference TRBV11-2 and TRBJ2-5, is EAGVAQSPRYKIIEKRQSVAFWCNPISGHATLYWYQQILGQGPKLLIQFQNNGVVDDSQLPKDRFSAERLKGVDSTLKIQPAKLEDSAVYLCASSWPGGETQYFGPGTRLLVL.

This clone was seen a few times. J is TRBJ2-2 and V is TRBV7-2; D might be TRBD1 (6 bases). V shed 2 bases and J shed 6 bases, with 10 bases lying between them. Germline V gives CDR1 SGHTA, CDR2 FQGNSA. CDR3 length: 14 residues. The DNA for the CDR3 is TGTGCCAGCAGCTTAAATAAGGGGGCCGGGGAGCTGTTTTTT. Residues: CASSLNKGAGELFF.

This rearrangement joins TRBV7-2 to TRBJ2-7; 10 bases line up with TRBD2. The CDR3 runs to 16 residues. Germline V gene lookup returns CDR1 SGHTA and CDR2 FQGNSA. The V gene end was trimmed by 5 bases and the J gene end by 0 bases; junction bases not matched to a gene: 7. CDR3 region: CASSPSGLASSYEQYF. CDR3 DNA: TGTGCCAGCAGCCCATCGGGACTAGCGAGCTCCTACGAGCAGTACTTC.

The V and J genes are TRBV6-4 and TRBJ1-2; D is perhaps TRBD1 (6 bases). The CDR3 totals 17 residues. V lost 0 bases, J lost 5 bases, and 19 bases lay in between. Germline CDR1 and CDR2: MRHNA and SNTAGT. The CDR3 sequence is CASSDSPYRTEPYGYTF. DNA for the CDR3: TGTGCCAGCAGTGACTCTCCTTATCGGACAGAGCCTTATGGCTACACCTTC.

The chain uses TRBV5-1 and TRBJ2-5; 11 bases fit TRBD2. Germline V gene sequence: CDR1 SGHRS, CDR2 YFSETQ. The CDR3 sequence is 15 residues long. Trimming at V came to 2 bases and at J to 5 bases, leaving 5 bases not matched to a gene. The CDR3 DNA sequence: TGCGCCAGCAGCTTTTGGTCTAGCGGGGGGGAGACCCAGTACTTC. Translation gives CASSFWSSGGETQYF.

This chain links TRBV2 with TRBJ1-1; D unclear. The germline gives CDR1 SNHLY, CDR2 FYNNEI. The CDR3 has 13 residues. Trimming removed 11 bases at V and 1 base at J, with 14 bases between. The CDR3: CAASKRENTEAFF. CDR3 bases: TGTGCCGCAAGTAAGCGGGAGAACACTGAAGCTTTCTTT.

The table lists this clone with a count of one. The chain's CDR3 is CAISTTGMNTEAFF. DNA for the CDR3: TGTGCCATCAGTACCACAGGGATGAACACTGAAGCTTTCTTT. This rearrangement joins TRBV10-3 to TRBJ1-1, with D tentatively TRBD1 (6 bases). This CDR3 region has 14 residues. Germline V gene sequence: CDR1 ENHRY, CDR2 SYGVKD. The germline V and J ends were trimmed by 5 bases and 0 bases, with 10 bases remaining between them.

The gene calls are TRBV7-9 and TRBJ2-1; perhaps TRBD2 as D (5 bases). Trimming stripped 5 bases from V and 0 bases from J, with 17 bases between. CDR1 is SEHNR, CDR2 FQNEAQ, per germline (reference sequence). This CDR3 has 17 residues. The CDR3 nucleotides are TGTGCCAGCAGCCCGGACCGGGGTTTCAGCTCCTACAATGAGCAGTTCTTC. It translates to CASSPDRGFSSYNEQFF.